This TCR beta chain was identified in a study of cytomegalovirus exposure and HLA in healthy donors. Study in general: Most genotyped donors, 65% to 90% of about 400, had Caucasian-associated genetic ancestry.

The PCR made use of 60 Vbeta and 13 Jbeta primers. In the source study's methods: Unique TCR beta chains totaled some 80 million in a later count, with roughly 11 million of them shared. Only in-frame clones appear in the TCRdb table, and some are missing; sequencing was by immunoSEQ multiplex PCR. V, J and clone size were drawn from that table, and D and trimming were deduced from the DNA. The repertoire holds some 120,000 clones, about 70% seen once, with 4.1% in the top ten. This clone has just a few counts. Trimming left V 5 bases short and J 4 bases short, with 8 bases between. Per the germline V gene, CDR1 is SGHDN and CDR2 is FVKESK. This CDR3 has 13 amino acids.

V is TRBV14 and J is TRBJ2-2; perhaps TRBD2 as D (6 bases). The receptor was isolated from a woman in her 40s in good health and CMV-seronegative. Sequencing was carried out using PBMCs. The chain's CDR3 is CASSYGGTGELFF. The DNA of the CDR3 is TGTGCCAGCAGCTACGGGGGCACCGGGGAGCTGTTTTTT.